This entry lists 9 T cell receptor beta chains sequenced from one sample in a study of blood T cell repertoires in COVID-19. Repertoires were generated with immunoSEQ multiplex PCR, while TCRdb's copy carries only in-frame clones and drops some. This table holds fewer than 250,000 clones, roughly four fifths found once. The sequencing sample was made of peripheral blood. The source of these receptors is a man aged 50-59 years with acute or convalescent COVID-19.

The chain couples TRBV3-1 (or the pseudogene TRBV3-2) to TRBJ1-2; perhaps TRBD1 as D (5 bases). V lost 3 bases to trimming and J lost 4 bases, with 6 bases between them. The germline gives CDR1 LGHDT, CDR2 YNNKEL (reference sequence). This CDR3 is 12 amino acids long. The CDR3 sequence is CASSHGGYGYTF. CDR3 nucleotides: TGTGCCAGCAGCCACGGGGGCTATGGCTACACCTTC.

The chain uses TRBV4-1 and TRBJ1-2, with unresolved D. There are 13 residues in the CDR3. Between the trimmed V and J ends, which lost 0 bases and 4 bases, there was a span of 6 bases. Per the germline V gene, CDR1 is MGHRA and CDR2 is YSYEKL. Here the CDR3 DNA reads TGCGCCAGCAGCCAAGAAAACAGCTATGGCTACACCTTC. Translation gives CASSQENSYGYTF.

The chain recombines TRBV9 with TRBJ1-2; 7 bases map to TRBD1. V was clipped by 0 bases and J by 5 bases; unmatched bases: 7. The V gene's germline CDR1 is SGDLS and CDR2 YYNGEE. This CDR3 contains 15 residues. Here the CDR3 DNA reads TGTGCCAGCAGCGTAGCCTCGGGACAGATATATGGCTACACCTTC. Translating it yields CASSVASGQIYGYTF.

The genes are TRBV14 and TRBJ2-7; TRBD2 agrees at 7 bases. CDR1 and CDR2 (germline): SGHDN, FVKESK. J gave up 3 bases and V 5 bases, and 10 bases lay outside the gene matches. CDR3 length equals 15 residues. The CDR3 nucleotides are TGTGCCAGCAGCTCCCCCGAGGGAGGGGTCTACGAGCAGTACTTC. Amino acids: CASSSPEGGVYEQYF.

This clone was detected once. The gene calls are TRBV5-6 and TRBJ1-2; TRBD1 aligns across 8 bases. CDR1 and CDR2 (germline): SGHDT, YYEEEE. The CDR3 length is 17 residues. The junction had 15 bases not matched to a gene; V was cut back by 0 bases and J by 8 bases. CDR3 loop: CASSLDSRGLANLGYTF. In DNA form, the CDR3 reads TGTGCCAGCAGCTTGGATAGCAGGGGGCTTGCCAACTTAGGCTACACCTTC.

The J gene is TRBJ2-1, the V gene TRBV2; the D gene is possibly TRBD2 (6 bases). Trimming pared 2 bases from V and 6 bases from J, leaving 8 bases between. The CDR3 spans 13 residues. Germline V gene lookup returns CDR1 SNHLY and CDR2 FYNNEI. The CDR3 DNA is TGTGCCAGCAGTGAAATCGGGGGCAATGAGCAGTTCTTC. Translation gives CASSEIGGNEQFF.

The chain carries TRBV7-6 and TRBJ1-4, with 7 bases aligning to TRBD1. Germline CDR1 and CDR2: SGHVS and FNYEAQ. The V and J ends lost 2 bases and 1 base, in that order; junction bases with no gene match: 4. CDR3 length: 16 residues. The CDR3 sequence is CASSLQRQGTNEKLFF. CDR3 coding DNA: TGTGCCAGCAGCTTACAAAGACAGGGAACTAATGAAAAACTGTTTTTT.

V is TRBV18 and J is TRBJ1-5; 9 bases align to TRBD1. J gave up 7 bases and V 3 bases, and 7 bases lay outside the gene matches. This CDR3 is 15 amino acids long. The germline gives CDR1 KGHSH, CDR2 LQKENI. The CDR3 region is CASSPTPDRGQPQHF. As DNA, the CDR3 is TGTGCCAGCTCACCGACCCCGGACAGGGGCCAGCCCCAGCATTTT.

This chain uses TRBV9 with TRBJ1-2, with 7 bases matching TRBD1. The germline V gene encodes CDR1 SGDLS and CDR2 YYNGEE. Unmatched junction bases numbered 2, after V lost 3 bases and J lost 3 bases. The CDR3 covers 13 residues. The CDR3 sequence is CASSDDRDYGYTF. CDR3 DNA sequence: TGTGCCAGCAGCGACGACAGGGACTATGGCTACACCTTC.